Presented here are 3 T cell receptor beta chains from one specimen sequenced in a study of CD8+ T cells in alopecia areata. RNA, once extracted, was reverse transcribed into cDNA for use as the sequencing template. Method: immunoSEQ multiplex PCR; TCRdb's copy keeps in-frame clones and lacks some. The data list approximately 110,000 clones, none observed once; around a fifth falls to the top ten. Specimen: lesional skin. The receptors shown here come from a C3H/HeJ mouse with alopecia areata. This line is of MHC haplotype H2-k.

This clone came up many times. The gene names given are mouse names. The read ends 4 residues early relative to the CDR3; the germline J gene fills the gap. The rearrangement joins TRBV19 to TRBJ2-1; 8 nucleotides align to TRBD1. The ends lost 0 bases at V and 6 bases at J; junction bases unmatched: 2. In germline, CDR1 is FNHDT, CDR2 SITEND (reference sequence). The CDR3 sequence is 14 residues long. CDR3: CASSIVGQGAEQFF. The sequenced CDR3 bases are TGTGCCAGCAGTATAGTAGGACAGGGTGCT.

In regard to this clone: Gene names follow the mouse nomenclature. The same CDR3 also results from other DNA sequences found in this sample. The CDR3 bases that were read are TGCACCTGCAGTGCAAGACAGGGGGCAACA. Residues: CTCSARQGAT. The full CDR3 protein reads CTCSARQGATEVFF. This rearrangement joins TRBV1 to TRBJ1-1; 10 bases map to TRBD1. The read ends 4 residues shy of where the CDR3 ends; the end is completed using the germline J gene. CDR1 and CDR2 (germline): NSQYPW, LRSPGD (reference sequence). This CDR3 has 14 residues.

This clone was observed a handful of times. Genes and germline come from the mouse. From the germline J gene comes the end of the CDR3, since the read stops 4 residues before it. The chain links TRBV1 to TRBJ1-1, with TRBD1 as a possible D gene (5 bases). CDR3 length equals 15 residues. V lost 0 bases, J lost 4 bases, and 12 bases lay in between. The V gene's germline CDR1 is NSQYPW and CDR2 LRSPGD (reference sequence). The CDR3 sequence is CTCSADAGRSTEVFF. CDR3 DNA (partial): TGCACCTGCAGTGCAGACGCAGGGCGGAGCACA.